A single sample is the source of the 24 T cell receptor beta chains below, sequenced in a study of shared clonotypes between healthy human individuals. Clones were sequenced by immunoSEQ multiplex PCR, and TCRdb holds only the in-frame ones, with some missing. The sample shows around 1.9 million clones, roughly 95% of them seen only once. The naive CD8 subset, CD45RO-negative cells positively selected for CCR7, excluded terminally differentiated effector memory CD45RA+ cells. The sample comprised naive CD8+ T cells from PBMCs. These receptors were obtained from a young man in good health. Some clones in this sample may be carry-over from other donors' samples.

As regards this clone: Distinct nucleotide sequences in the sample also encode this CDR3. The rearrangement joins TRBV6-1 to TRBJ2-7; weak D call: TRBD1 (6 bases). The CDR3 is 13 amino acids. Trimming took 4 bases from V and 2 from J, leaving 9 bases between them. CDR1 and CDR2 from the germline V gene are MNHNS and SASEGT. For the CDR3, the DNA is TGTGCCAGCAGTGGCAGGGGTCCCTACGAGCAGTACTTC. Encoded protein: CASSGRGPYEQYF.

The genes are TRBV15 and TRBJ2-7; 9 positions match TRBD1. The CDR3 consists of 15 residues. V was clipped by 5 bases and J by 5 bases; unmatched bases: 10. The germline CDR1 and CDR2 sequences are LNHNV and YYDKDF (reference sequence). The CDR3 DNA follows: TGTGCCACCAGCCGCGGGACAGGGCGTTTGCACGAGCAGTACTTC. Its protein is CATSRGTGRLHEQYF.

This clone showed up just once. Other DNA sequences of this sample code for an identical CDR3. The rearrangement uses TRBV27 and TRBJ1-1; a weak D match, TRBD1 (6 bases). The CDR3 extends over 15 amino acids. Deletions cut 0 bases from V and 4 bases from J, with 12 bases between. CDR1 MNHEY and CDR2 SMNVEV come from the germline V gene (reference sequence). CDR3 loop: CASSLSPGAITEAFF. The CDR3 DNA sequence: TGTGCCAGCAGTTTATCTCCAGGGGCGATCACTGAAGCTTTCTTT.

The rearrangement joins TRBV15 to TRBJ2-7; 7 nucleotides agree with TRBD1. Germline CDR1 LNHNV, CDR2 YYDKDF (reference sequence). V lost 0 bases to trimming and J lost 3 bases; unmatched junction nucleotides: 5. CDR3 length: 15 amino acids. The CDR3 region has the DNA TGTGCCACCAGCAGAGATCCGGCAGGGGGCTACGAGCAGTACTTC. Its translation is CATSRDPAGGYEQYF. Looking up the rest from reference TRBV15 and TRBJ2-7 gives the full variable domain: DAMVIQNPRYQVTQFGKPVTLSCSQTLNHNVMYWYQQKSSQAPKLLFHYYDKDFNNEADTPDNFQSRRPNTSFCFLDIRSPGLGDTAMYLCATSRDPAGGYEQYFGPGTRLTVT.

The chain combines TRBV25-1 with TRBJ1-1, with a weak D call TRBD1 (5 bases). The CDR3 is made up of 15 amino acids. The V and J ends lost 1 base and 5 bases respectively, with 14 bases between them. Germline assignment: CDR1 MGHDK and CDR2 SYGVNS. The CDR3 protein is CASSELRQGRTEAFF. Here the CDR3 DNA reads TGTGCCAGCAGTGAATTAAGGCAGGGACGTACTGAAGCTTTCTTT.

The rearrangement links TRBV7-9 to TRBJ2-5; the D is unclear. The CDR3 has 16 residues. CDR1 and CDR2 (germline): SEHNR, FQNEAQ (reference sequence). V lost 1 base to trimming and J lost 3 bases, with 15 bases between them. The CDR3 coding sequence is TGTGCCAGCAGCTTAGTAGGTCTCGGCCGTAAAGAGACCCAGTACTTC. Amino acid sequence: CASSLVGLGRKETQYF.

The chain links TRBV11-2 to TRBJ1-2; D remains unclear. The CDR3 extends over 13 amino acids. Germline CDR1 is SGHAT and CDR2 is FQNNGV. V lost 5 bases, J lost 6 bases, and 13 bases lay in between. CDR3 sequence reads: CASSPDAWDGYTF. The CDR3, as DNA: TGTGCCAGCAGCCCCGACGCGTGGGATGGCTACACCTTC. Complete variable domain (other parts from reference TRBV11-2 and TRBJ1-2): EAGVAQSPRYKIIEKRQSVAFWCNPISGHATLYWYQQILGQGPKLLIQFQNNGVVDDSQLPKDRFSAERLKGVDSTLKIQPAKLEDSAVYLCASSPDAWDGYTFGSGTRLTVV.

V usage is TRBV19 and J usage is TRBJ1-1; D is unresolved. Per germline, CDR1 LNHDA and CDR2 SQIVND (reference sequence). The CDR3 runs 13 residues. Trimming shortened V by 5 bases and J by 5 bases, and 12 bases separated the two germline ends. CDR3 amino acids: CASSPTVYTEAFF. The CDR3 bases are TGTGCCAGTAGTCCTACAGTTTATACTGAAGCTTTCTTT.

V usage is TRBV18 and J usage is TRBJ1-4, with D unresolved. V lost 5 bases to trimming and J lost 0 bases, with 7 bases between them. Germline CDR1 is KGHSH and CDR2 is LQKENI. The CDR3 extends over 14 amino acids. The CDR3 sequence: CASSSRTTNEKLFF. The CDR3, as DNA: TGTGCCAGCTCATCCAGAACAACTAATGAAAAACTGTTTTTT.

As DNA, the CDR3 is TGTGCCAGCAGCTTGGCAGGGCTACTCACTGAAGCTTTCTTT. Its translation: CASSLAGLLTEAFF. The chain links TRBV5-4 to TRBJ1-1; D is possibly TRBD1 (5 bases). V was pared by 0 bases and J by 4 bases, with 10 bases between. There are 14 residues in the CDR3. CDR1 SGHNT and CDR2 YYREEE come from the germline V gene (reference sequence).

The rearrangement joins TRBV9 to TRBJ2-1, with a weak D call TRBD2 (6 bases). Trimming shortened V by 5 bases and J by 4 bases, and 10 bases separated the two germline ends. CDR1 SGDLS and CDR2 YYNGEE come from the germline V gene. The CDR3 extends over 13 amino acids. The CDR3 here is CASRPAGYNEQFF. CDR3 sequence (DNA): TGTGCCAGCAGACCGGCGGGATACAATGAGCAGTTCTTC.

The chain combines TRBV9 with TRBJ2-7; TRBD1 or TRBD2 may be the D gene (5 bases each). Germline CDR1 reads SGDLS; CDR2 reads YYNGEE. Trimming stripped 4 bases from V and 2 bases from J, with 19 bases between. CDR3 length equals 16 residues. In nucleotides, the CDR3 is TGTGCCAGCAGCCGATGGGACGGTGGGTTGACCTACGAGCAGTACTTC. Protein: CASSRWDGGLTYEQYF. The full variable domain, in which reference TRBV9 and TRBJ2-7 provide the parts outside the CDR3, is DSGVTQTPKHLITATGQRVTLRCSPRSGDLSVYWYQQSLDQGLQFLIQYYNGEERAKGNILERFSAQQFPDLHSELNLSSLELGDSALYFCASSRWDGGLTYEQYFGPGTRLTVT.

The chain is built from TRBV28 and TRBJ2-5; no firm D call. Germline V gene sequence: CDR1 MDHEN, CDR2 SYDVKM. The CDR3 has 13 residues. V shed 6 bases and J shed 0 bases, with 8 bases lying between them. This chain's CDR3 is CASSQQNQETQYF. The CDR3, as DNA: TGTGCCAGCAGCCAACAGAACCAAGAGACCCAGTACTTC.

The chain joins TRBV7-9 to TRBJ2-7; TRBD1 matches at 8 bases. CDR3 length: 18 amino acids. CDR1 is SEHNR, CDR2 FQNEAQ, per germline (reference sequence). V gave up 5 bases and J gave up 2 bases; unmatched junction bases: 17. The CDR3 DNA is TGTGCCAGCAGCGCAAAGACTCCGGTGCGACAGGGGCCCTACGAGCAGTACTTC. This gives the protein CASSAKTPVRQGPYEQYF.

Turning to this clone: The sample carries other DNA sequences with the same CDR3. This CDR3 is CASSLTDSYEQYF. The CDR3 DNA sequence: TGTGCCAGCAGTTTGACGGACTCCTACGAGCAGTACTTC. The chain joins TRBV27 to TRBJ2-7; D gene unclear. The germline V gene encodes CDR1 MNHEY and CDR2 SMNVEV (reference sequence). V lost 3 bases and J 0 bases, leaving 6 bases between the germline ends. CDR3 length: 13 amino acids.

Concerning this clone itself: Distinct nucleotide sequences in the sample also encode this CDR3. The V call is TRBV28, the J call TRBJ1-1; D is unclear. The CDR3 sequence is 13 residues long. Germline CDR1 MDHEN, CDR2 SYDVKM. With 1 base removed from V and 4 bases from J, the gap between germline ends came to 7 bases. The CDR3 loop is CASSLLAGTEAFF. DNA for the CDR3: TGTGCCAGCAGTTTATTAGCCGGCACTGAAGCTTTCTTT.

This rearrangement joins TRBV19 to TRBJ2-7; 10 bases align to TRBD1. CDR1 and CDR2 from the germline V gene are LNHDA and SQIVND (reference sequence). CDR3 length: 15 amino acids. The J segment lost 4 bases and the V segment lost 5 bases, leaving 8 bases of the junction unmatched. CDR3 in DNA: TGTGCCAGTAGTTCCCCTAGGACAGGGGGATACGAGCAGTACTTC. Residues: CASSSPRTGGYEQYF. The full variable domain, rest sourced from reference TRBV19 and TRBJ2-7, is DGGITQSPKYLFRKEGQNVTLSCEQNLNHDAMYWYRQDPGQGLRLIYYSQIVNDFQKGDIAEGYSVSREKKESFPLTVTSAQKNPTAFYLCASSSPRTGGYEQYFGPGTRLTVT.

This clone was seen just once. The V call is TRBV28, the J call TRBJ1-4, with D perhaps TRBD1 (5 bases). CDR1 and CDR2 (germline): MDHEN, SYDVKM. V lost 2 bases and J 5 bases, leaving 15 bases between the germline ends. CDR3 size: 16 residues. The CDR3 loop reads CASSLLKGVGNEKLFF. CDR3 sequence (DNA): TGTGCCAGCAGTTTACTTAAAGGGGTTGGGAATGAAAAACTGTTTTTT.

The genes are TRBV7-8 and TRBJ2-1, with 13 bases that match TRBD2. With 0 bases clipped from V and 5 bases from J, the junction kept 1 base outside the gene matches. The CDR3 is made up of 16 amino acids. Germline CDR1 SGHVS, CDR2 FQNEAQ. The CDR3 nucleotides read TGTGCCAGCAGCTTAGCGACTAGCGGGAGGAACAATGAGCAGTTCTTC. Translating gives CASSLATSGRNNEQFF.

The chain links TRBV28 to TRBJ2-7; D may be TRBD1 (5 bases). The germline gives CDR1 MDHEN, CDR2 SYDVKM. This CDR3 contains 12 residues. Trimming took 7 bases from V and 6 from J, leaving 13 bases between them. The CDR3 DNA follows: TGTGCCAGCACATCCAGGGTTGGCGAGCAGTACTTC. It translates to CASTSRVGEQYF.

The chain carries TRBV7-9 and TRBJ2-4; D perhaps matches TRBD2 (6 bases). Trimming shortened V by 5 bases and J by 0 bases, and 14 bases separated the two germline ends. CDR1 and CDR2 from the germline V gene are SEHNR and FQNEAQ (reference sequence). The CDR3 has 16 residues. This CDR3 is CASSPGRTLAKNIQYF. The CDR3 DNA sequence: TGTGCCAGCAGCCCGGGGAGGACTCTAGCCAAAAACATTCAGTACTTC.

The genes are TRBV5-6 and TRBJ1-2; perhaps TRBD1 as D (5 bases). This CDR3 is built from 14 residues. Germline V CDR1 and CDR2: SGHDT, YYEEEE. V was shortened by 2 bases and J by 8 bases, with 16 bases between the two germline ends. The CDR3 nucleotides are TGTGCCAGCAGCTTTCGGGACCCGCAAAGCGGCTACACCTTC. It is translated as CASSFRDPQSGYTF.

The chain uses TRBV29-1 and TRBJ2-3, with 12 bases matching TRBD2. V was clipped by 0 bases and J by 0 bases; unmatched bases: 4. The CDR3 is 17 amino acids. Germline V gene sequence: CDR1 SQVTM, CDR2 ANQGSEA. CDR3 in amino acids: CSVEDLAGGESTDTQYF. The DNA of the CDR3 is TGCAGCGTTGAAGACCTAGCGGGAGGGGAGAGCACAGATACGCAGTATTTT.

V and J are TRBV6-8 and TRBJ1-2; D remains ambiguous. The CDR3 is 19 residues long. V lost 5 bases to trimming and J lost 3 bases, with 28 bases between them. The germline CDR1 and CDR2 sequences are MNHGY and SAAAGT. The CDR3 DNA follows: TGTGCCAGCAGTCACGACCTTAGACACCCCGACCCTCTGGACTATGGCTACACCTTC. This codes for CASSHDLRHPDPLDYGYTF.